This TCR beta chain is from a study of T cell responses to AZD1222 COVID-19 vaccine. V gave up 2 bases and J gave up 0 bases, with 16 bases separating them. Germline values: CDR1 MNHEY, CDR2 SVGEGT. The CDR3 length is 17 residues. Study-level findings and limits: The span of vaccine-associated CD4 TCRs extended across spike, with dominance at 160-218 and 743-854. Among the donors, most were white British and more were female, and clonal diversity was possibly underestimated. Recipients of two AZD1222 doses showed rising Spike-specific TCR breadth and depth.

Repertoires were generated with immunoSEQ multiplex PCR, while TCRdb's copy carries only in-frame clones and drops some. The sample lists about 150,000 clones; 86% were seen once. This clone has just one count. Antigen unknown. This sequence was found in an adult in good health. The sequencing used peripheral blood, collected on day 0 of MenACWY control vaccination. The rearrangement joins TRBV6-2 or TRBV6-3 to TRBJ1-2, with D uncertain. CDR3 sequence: CASSYGVRSGANYGYTF. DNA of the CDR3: TGTGCCAGCAGTTACGGGGTCAGATCAGGTGCTAACTATGGCTACACCTTC.